These 14 T cell receptor beta chains originate from one sample sequenced in a study of cytotoxic CD8 clonotypes in ibrutinib-treated CLL. The method was immunoSEQ multiplex PCR; TCRdb's version includes in-frame clones alone and lacks a portion of them. Here the sample spans some 200,000 clones, about 72% being singletons. The sequencing used PBMCs, collected after 24 months of ibrutinib treatment. The source is a human donor with chronic lymphocytic leukemia.

The chain has TRBV15 and TRBJ1-2; D is unresolved. Trimming pared 0 bases from V and 4 bases from J, leaving 6 bases between. Germline CDR1 reads LNHNV; CDR2 reads YYDKDF (reference sequence). The CDR3 is 13 amino acids. This CDR3 is CATSRENIYGYTF. The CDR3 DNA sequence: TGTGCCACCAGCAGAGAAAACATCTATGGCTACACCTTC.

The CDR3, as DNA: TGTGCCAGCATTTGGAGACTAGCGGGATCCTACGAGCAGTACTTC. Translating it yields CASIWRLAGSYEQYF. The chain carries TRBV28 and TRBJ2-7, with 11 positions matching TRBD2. The CDR3 extends over 15 amino acids. The J segment lost 1 base and the V segment lost 7 bases, leaving 6 bases of the junction unmatched. Germline-derived CDR1 and CDR2 are MDHEN and SYDVKM.

The chain carries TRBV7-3 and TRBJ2-1; TRBD1 or TRBD2 may be the D gene (5 bases each). Trimming took off 3 bases at V and 2 bases at J, with 11 bases between the two ends. Germline assignment: CDR1 SGHTA and CDR2 FQGTGA. This CDR3 region has 15 residues. The CDR3 sequence is CASSFPGTTYNEQFF. Written as DNA, the CDR3 is TGTGCCAGCAGCTTCCCCGGGACGACCTACAATGAGCAGTTCTTC. Using reference TRBV7-3 and TRBJ2-1 for the parts outside the CDR3, the full variable domain is GAGVSQTPSNKVTEKGKYVELRCDPISGHTALYWYRQSLGQGPEFLIYFQGTGAADDSGLPNDRFFAVRPEGSVSTLKIQRTERGDSAVYLCASSFPGTTYNEQFFGPGTRLTVL.

The CDR3 DNA is TGTGCCAGTAGAGACAGGGGCGCCGGTAGCACAGATACGCAGTATTTT. As protein: CASRDRGAGSTDTQYF. The chain recombines TRBV19 with TRBJ2-3; TRBD1 matches at 8 bases. Germline V gene lookup returns CDR1 LNHDA and CDR2 SQIVND (reference sequence). This CDR3 region has 16 residues. The trim removed 6 bases at V and 0 bases at J, leaving 8 bases unmatched.

The rearrangement links TRBV9 to TRBJ2-1, with TRBD2 matching over 10 bases. The CDR3 is 14 amino acids. Losses at the gene ends were 0 bases for V and 9 bases for J; bases not matched to a gene: 3. CDR1 and CDR2 from the germline V gene are SGDLS and YYNGEE. This chain's CDR3 is CASSVGLAGFEQFF. CDR3 sequence (DNA): TGTGCCAGCAGCGTAGGACTAGCGGGCTTTGAGCAGTTCTTC.

This sequence joins TRBV5-1 and TRBJ2-7; TRBD1 matches 8 bases. Germline V gives CDR1 SGHRS, CDR2 YFSETQ. Trimming cost V 2 bases and J 3 bases; bases outside gene matches: 10. The CDR3 covers 16 residues. The DNA of the CDR3 is TGCGCCAGCAGCTTCCAGGGGGCGGGACCCAGCTACGAGCAGTACTTC. Amino acids: CASSFQGAGPSYEQYF.

CDR3 loop: CASSWGRASGSSGANVLTF. In nucleotides, the CDR3 is TGTGCCAGCAGCTGGGGGCGGGCTAGCGGGAGCTCTGGGGCCAACGTCCTGACTTTC. This sequence joins TRBV5-4 and TRBJ2-6; 10 positions agree with TRBD2. V trimming: 3 bases; J trimming: 0 bases; junction bases outside the gene matches: 9. CDR1 is SGHNT, CDR2 YYREEE, per germline (reference sequence). The CDR3 is 19 amino acids.

The J gene is TRBJ2-7, the V gene TRBV6-5; D remains ambiguous. The V end was cut by 2 bases, the J end by 4 bases, with 12 bases between. The CDR3 is 14 residues long. Germline-derived CDR1 and CDR2 are MNHEY and SVGAGI. In DNA, the CDR3 is TGTGCCAGCAGTTACACGCCAACTGAATACGAGCAGTACTTC. Protein sequence: CASSYTPTEYEQYF.

This clone was found a few times. The CDR3 reads CASSPSASTDTQYF. DNA for the CDR3: TGTGCCAGCAGCCCTAGCGCCAGCACAGATACGCAGTATTTT. V is TRBV7-2 and J is TRBJ2-3; possibly TRBD2 for D (6 bases). Germline CDR1 is SGHTA and CDR2 is FQGNSA. V dropped 5 bases and J dropped 0 bases, with 9 bases sitting between them. The CDR3 is 14 amino acids.

The chain is built from TRBV5-6 and TRBJ2-1; D gene uncertain. The CDR3 extends over 12 amino acids. Germline CDR1 SGHDT, CDR2 YYEEEE. Trimming pared 2 bases from V and 7 bases from J, leaving 7 bases between. DNA for the CDR3: TGTGCCAGCAGCTTTGGTTGGAATGAGCAGTTCTTC. Translation: CASSFGWNEQFF.

The V call is TRBV27, the J call TRBJ2-2; D is possibly TRBD1 or TRBD2 (6 bases each). The CDR3 totals 18 residues. V was trimmed by 3 bases and J by 0 bases, leaving 17 bases between them. Germline loops: CDR1 MNHEY, CDR2 SMNVEV (reference sequence). In nucleotides, the CDR3 is TGTGCCAGCAGTTTTTCGGGGGCGTCCTATTCGAACACCGGGGAGCTGTTTTTT. Its protein product is CASSFSGASYSNTGELFF.

A note on this clone: Other nucleotide sequences from this sample produce the same CDR3. The J gene is TRBJ2-7, the V gene TRBV5-1, with D perhaps assigned TRBD1 or TRBD2 (5 bases each). The ends were cut back, 1 base at V and 0 bases at J, with 8 bases in the middle. The CDR3 is made up of 14 amino acids. Germline V lookup: CDR1 SGHRS, CDR2 YFSETQ. CDR3 amino acids: CASSLSGGSYEQYF. Here the CDR3 DNA reads TGCGCCAGCAGCTTGAGTGGGGGCTCCTACGAGCAGTACTTC.

In this sample, this clone turned up once. The chain uses TRBV7-9 and TRBJ2-7; TRBD1 aligns across 9 bases. Germline V CDR1 and CDR2: SEHNR, FQNEAQ (reference sequence). Losses at the gene ends were 5 bases for V and 3 bases for J; bases not matched to a gene: 17. There are 18 residues in the CDR3. The CDR3 bases are TGTGCCAGCAGCCCGCCGCAGGGACAGGGATCCCCAATCTACGAGCAGTACTTC. It translates to CASSPPQGQGSPIYEQYF.

The rearrangement links TRBV5-1 to TRBJ2-7, with D perhaps TRBD1 or TRBD2 (7 bases each). CDR1 and CDR2 from the germline V gene are SGHRS and YFSETQ. Trimming removed 5 bases at V and 4 bases at J, with 19 bases between. CDR3 size: 15 residues. This CDR3 is CASRQGTVREYEQYF. The CDR3 DNA is TGCGCCAGCAGACAGGGGACGGTGCGGGAGTACGAGCAGTACTTC.